Described below is a single T cell receptor (beta chain) sequence and its context. Its antigen remains unidentified. Nothing much larger sits one base from this clone, and base qualities are not available. TCRbeta CDR3 regions were amplified from genomic DNA using the immunoSEQ Assay, a bias-controlled multiplex PCR. Per the authors' processing: Nucleated cell counts per sample were estimated from amplification of reference gene primers within the assay. To quantify the absolute abundance of each unique TCRbeta CDR3 rearrangement, sequence reads were collapsed and filtered. Productive Simpson clonality was computed per sample as the square root of Simpson's diversity index over productive rearrangements. The table was pulled from immuneACCESS by TCRdb, which kept in-frame rearrangements only. Such tables lose some clones; where checked, under half of the loss comes from unresolved V genes, and the rest has no known cause. V and J calls and clone size are as listed in that table; D and trimming were resolved from the DNA. The sample profile shows about 300,000 clones; under 90% of them were found once. 5% to 5.5% of the sample is taken by the ten largest.

The source of the sample is a study of blood T cell repertoires in COVID-19 (dated by TCRdb to the early 2020s). Regarding the research as a whole: The collaborator samples originated in the United States, Italy and Spain and spanned the acute and convalescent phases of COVID-19. The material from the prospective study consisted of cDNA or gDNA derived from T cells, B-cell-depleted T cells, or PBMCs. The dataset comprised deeply sampled blood TCRbeta repertoires from subjects exposed to, actively infected with, or recovered from COVID-19. A freely available public database, intended as a resource for researchers studying the immune response to SARS-CoV-2, is where the repertoires were released. Samples were obtained from the ongoing ImmuneRACE study (first 160 participants) and from approximately 1,200 subjects provided by 6 global collaborators. The sample metadata nearly always contained a de-identified subject ID, COVID-19 status, age in years and sex. HLA class I and class II types, where available, came from metadata supplied by the sample provider rather than from assay-based typing. What the authors observed across the whole study: How much clinical and demographic metadata was included differed by source and by participant, and the metadata was provided uncurated.

The CDR3 has 16 amino acids, counting the end cysteine and phenylalanine. The read is trimmed to its CDR3 DNA, 48 bases read in frame from base 1. CDR1 is given as MNHEY and CDR2 as SVGAGI, both from the germline V gene. The V and J ends are trimmed by 0 bases and 0 bases, leaving 8 bases between them. Participants in the prospective study were enrolled through a virtual design, were aged about 18 to 100 years, and lived in roughly 24 United States geographic areas. Cohort assignment in the prospective study relied on participant-reported clinical history from a screening survey and a study questionnaire. Recovered participants in ImmuneRACE Cohort 3 were defined by two consecutive negative NP/OP PCR tests, clearance by a healthcare professional, or resolution of symptoms. In the prospective study, whole blood, serum and a nasopharyngeal or oropharyngeal swab were collected from each participant by mobile phlebotomists. Prospective study participants could optionally give additional blood draws and questionnaires over a 2-month period. Before DNA extraction, blood samples from the prospective study were shipped at room temperature or frozen.

The sequence joins TRBV6-5 to TRBJ1-4; a tentative D call is TRBD1 (6 bases match). The sequence derives from a man between 60 and 75 years old who had recovered from COVID-19. The sample consisted of PBMCs or T cells enriched from blood (not recorded which). The sequenced DNA: TGTGCCAGCAGTTACTCAGGGACACCAACTAATGAAAAACTGTTTTTT. This translates into CASSYSGTPTNEKLFF.